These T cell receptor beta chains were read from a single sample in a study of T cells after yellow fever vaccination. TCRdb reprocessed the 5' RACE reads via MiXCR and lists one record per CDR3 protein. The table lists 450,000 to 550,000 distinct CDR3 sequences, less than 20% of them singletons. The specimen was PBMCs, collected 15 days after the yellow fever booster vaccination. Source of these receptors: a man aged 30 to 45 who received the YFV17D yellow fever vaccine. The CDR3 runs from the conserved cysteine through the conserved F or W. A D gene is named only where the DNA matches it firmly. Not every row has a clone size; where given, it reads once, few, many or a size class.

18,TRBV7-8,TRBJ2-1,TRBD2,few,TGTGCCAGCAGCTTACTCCCTAGCGGGAGGCGCACCTACAATGAGCAGTTCTTC,CASSLLPSGRRTYNEQFF
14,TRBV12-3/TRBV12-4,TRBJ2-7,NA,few,TGTGCCAGCAGTTTCCGTCGTCCTCCCTACGAGCAGTACTTC,CASSFRRPPYEQYF
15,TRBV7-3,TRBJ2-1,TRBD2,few,TGTGCCAGCAGCCCCTCGATCGGCGGGGGGAATGAGCAGTTCTTC,CASSPSIGGGNEQFF
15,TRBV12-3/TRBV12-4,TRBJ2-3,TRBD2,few,TGTGCCAGCAGAGGGACTAGCGGGAGCACAGATACGCAGTATTTT,CASRGTSGSTDTQYF
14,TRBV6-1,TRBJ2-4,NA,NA,TGTGCCAGCAGCAACTTCCCAGTCAAAAACATTCAGTACTTC,CASSNFPVKNIQYF
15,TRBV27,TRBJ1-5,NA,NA,TGTGCCAGCTGTACTTCAGGGTTTGGAGATCAGCCCCAGCATTTT,CASCTSGFGDQPQHF
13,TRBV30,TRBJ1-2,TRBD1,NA,TGTGCCTGGAGTAACTCTCGCGACAGGGCGTGTACCTTC,CAWSNSRDRACTF
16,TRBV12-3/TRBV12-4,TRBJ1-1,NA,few,TGTGCCAGCAGCCCTTCCGGGGGGGGGTTGAACACTGAAGCTTTCTTT,CASSPSGGGLNTEAFF
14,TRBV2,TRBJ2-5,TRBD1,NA,TGTGCCAGCAATCCGGGACAGGGCCAAGAGACCCAGTACTTC,CASNPGQGQETQYF
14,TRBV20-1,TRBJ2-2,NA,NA,TGCAGTGCTAGAGATGACTCTAACACCGGGGAGCTGTTTTTT,CSARDDSNTGELFF
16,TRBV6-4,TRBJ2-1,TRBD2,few,TGTGCCAGCAGTGACTCTAGCGGGAGAAGCTACAATGAGCAGTTCTTC,CASSDSSGRSYNEQFF
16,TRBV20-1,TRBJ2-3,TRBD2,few,TGCAGTGCCATGGGAGGGACTAGCGGGAGTACGGATACGCAGTATTTT,CSAMGGTSGSTDTQYF
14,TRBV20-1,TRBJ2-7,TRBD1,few,TGCAGTGCTAGAGTTACAGGGGTGGGGGTCGAGCAGTACTTC,CSARVTGVGVEQYF
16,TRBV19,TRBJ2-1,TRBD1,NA,TGTGCCACTTCCTCGCGTGGGGACAGGGGTGTCAATGAGCAGTTCTTC,CATSSRGDRGVNEQFF
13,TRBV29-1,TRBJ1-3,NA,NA,TGCAGCGTTTATTTCCACTCTGGAAACACCATATATTTT,CSVYFHSGNTIYF
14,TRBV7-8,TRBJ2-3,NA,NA,TGTGCCAGCAGCTCCGACTGGGGGGTAGATACGCAGTATTTT,CASSSDWGVDTQYF
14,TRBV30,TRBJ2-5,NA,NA,TGTGCCTGGAGTACGGGATCCCCCCCAGAGACCCAGTACTTC,CAWSTGSPPETQYF
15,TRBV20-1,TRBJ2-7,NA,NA,TGCAGTGCCAGCAGTCCCTTAGGGGGAGACTACGAGCAGTACTTC,CSASSPLGGDYEQYF
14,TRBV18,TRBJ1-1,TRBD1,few,TGTGCCAGCTCTCCCTACAGGGGGAACACTGAAGCTTTCTTT,CASSPYRGNTEAFF
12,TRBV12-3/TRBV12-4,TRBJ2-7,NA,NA,TGTGCCAGCGCTTTTGATCGGTACGAGCAGTACTTC,CASAFDRYEQYF
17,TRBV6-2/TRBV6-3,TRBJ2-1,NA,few,TGTGCCAGCAGTTACTCCCCCTTGAGGGAGTGGTACAATGAGCAGTTCTTC,CASSYSPLREWYNEQFF
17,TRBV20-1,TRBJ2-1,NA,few,TGCAGTGCTAGGTCGTATTCTCGGGGACAAACCTACAATGAGCAGTTCTTC,CSARSYSRGQTYNEQFF
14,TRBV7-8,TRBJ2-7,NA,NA,TGTGCCAGCAGCCCCGGGCTGGGGGTCTACGAGCAGTACTTC,CASSPGLGVYEQYF
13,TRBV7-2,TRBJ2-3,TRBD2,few,TGTGCCAGCAAAGCGGGGTCCACAGATACGCAGTATTTT,CASKAGSTDTQYF
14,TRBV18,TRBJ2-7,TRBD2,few,TGTGCCAGCTCACCGTCTAGCGGGCTCTACGAGCAGTACTTC,CASSPSSGLYEQYF
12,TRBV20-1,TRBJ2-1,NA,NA,TGCAGTGCTAGTACAGGCTACAATGAGCAGTTCTTC,CSASTGYNEQFF
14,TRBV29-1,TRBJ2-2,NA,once,TGCAGCGTTGAAGGACAGACGAACACCGGGGAGCTGTTTTTT,CSVEGQTNTGELFF
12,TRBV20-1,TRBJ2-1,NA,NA,TGCAGTGCTAGCGGGACCACCAATGAGCAGTTCTTC,CSASGTTNEQFF
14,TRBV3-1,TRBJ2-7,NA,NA,TGTGCCAGCAGCCTGGGGGACTTCGGCTACGAGCAGTACTTC,CASSLGDFGYEQYF
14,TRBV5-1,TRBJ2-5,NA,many,TGCGCCAGCAGCTTTGGCCAGGGGAAAGAGACCCAGTACTTC,CASSFGQGKETQYF
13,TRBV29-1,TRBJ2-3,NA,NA,TGCAGCGGAAACGGGAGAGTCGGGAATACGCAGTATTTT,CSGNGRVGNTQYF
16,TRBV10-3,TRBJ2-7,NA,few,TGTGCCATCAGTGACCCCCTATATCGACAGGCCTACGAGCAGTACTTC,CAISDPLYRQAYEQYF
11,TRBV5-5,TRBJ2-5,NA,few,TGTGCCAGCAGTTCAGAGGTGACCCAGTACTTC,CASSSEVTQYF
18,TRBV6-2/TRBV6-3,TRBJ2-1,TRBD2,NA,TGTGCCAGCAGTTCCACCTCAATGACTAGCGGGAGGGCCGGTGAGCAGTTCTTC,CASSSTSMTSGRAGEQFF
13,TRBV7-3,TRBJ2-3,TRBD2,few,TGTGCCAGCGGTAGCGGGAGGAAAGATACGCAGTATTTT,CASGSGRKDTQYF
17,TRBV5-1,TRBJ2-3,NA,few,TGCGCCAGCAGCTTGGGCGGGCTAGCGCGTGTCACAGATACGCAGTATTTT,CASSLGGLARVTDTQYF
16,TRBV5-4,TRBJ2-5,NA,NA,TGTGCCAGCAGCTCGGATAGGGGAGTCGGACAAGAGACCCAGTACTTC,CASSSDRGVGQETQYF
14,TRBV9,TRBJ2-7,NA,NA,TGTGCCAGCAGCGTAGAATTAGTAAAAAACGAGCAGTACTTC,CASSVELVKNEQYF
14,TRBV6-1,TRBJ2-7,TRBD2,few,TGTGCCAGCAGCCGACTAGCGGGAGACTACGAGCAGTACTTC,CASSRLAGDYEQYF
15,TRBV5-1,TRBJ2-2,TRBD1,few,TGCGCCAGCAAATACGGGACAGGGGGCACCGGGGAGCTGTTTTTT,CASKYGTGGTGELFF
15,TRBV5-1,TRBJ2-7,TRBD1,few,TGCGCCAGCAGCTTGGTGTTACAGGGGATGGACGAGCAGTACTTC,CASSLVLQGMDEQYF
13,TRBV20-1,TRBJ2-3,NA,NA,TGCAGTGCTAGGCCCGATGGCCCAGATACGCAGTATTTT,CSARPDGPDTQYF
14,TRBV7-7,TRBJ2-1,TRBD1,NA,TGTGCCAGCAGCGCCTGGACAGGGAACAATGAGCAGTTCTTC,CASSAWTGNNEQFF
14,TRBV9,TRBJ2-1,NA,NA,TGTGCCAGCAGCCGAAGACAGGGAGGCGATGAGCAGTTCTTC,CASSRRQGGDEQFF
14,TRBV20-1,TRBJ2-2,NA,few,TGCAGTGCTAATCCAGCGGAGAACACCGGGGAGCTGTTTTTT,CSANPAENTGELFF
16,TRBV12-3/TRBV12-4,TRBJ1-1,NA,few,TGTGCCAGCAGTTTCGCCGGGACCAGAGTAGGGGATGAAGCTTTCTTT,CASSFAGTRVGDEAFF
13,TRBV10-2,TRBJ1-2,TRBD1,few,TGCGCCACCGGGACAGGCCCTCCCTATGGCTACACCTTC,CATGTGPPYGYTF
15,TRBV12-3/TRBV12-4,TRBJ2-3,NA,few,TGTGCCAGCAGTTTAGTTGGAAGGCCCACAGATACGCAGTATTTT,CASSLVGRPTDTQYF
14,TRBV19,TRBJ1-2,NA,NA,TGTGCCAGTAGTTCCCGCGGGGCGGACTATGGCTACACCTTC,CASSSRGADYGYTF
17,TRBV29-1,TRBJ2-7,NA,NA,TGCAGCGTTGATAGTTGGTTGAGGGACGGCAGAAAGGGCGAGCAGTACTTC,CSVDSWLRDGRKGEQYF
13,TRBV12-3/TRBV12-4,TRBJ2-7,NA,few,TGTGCCAGCAGTTTGAATAGCGCCTTGGAGCAGTACTTC,CASSLNSALEQYF
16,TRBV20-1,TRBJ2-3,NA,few,TGCAGTGCTAGAGGCCTCACGGAAGCGGACACAGATACGCAGTATTTT,CSARGLTEADTDTQYF
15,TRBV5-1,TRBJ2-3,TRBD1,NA,TGCGCCAGCAGCTCCCTAACAGGGGGCGCGGATACGCAGTATTTT,CASSSLTGGADTQYF
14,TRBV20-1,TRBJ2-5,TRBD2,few,TGCAGTGCTAGAGTGCGGGGGGAAATAGAGACCCAGTACTTC,CSARVRGEIETQYF
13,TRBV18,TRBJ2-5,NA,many,TGTGCCAGCTCACGGAACCTTGGGGAGACCCAGTACTTC,CASSRNLGETQYF
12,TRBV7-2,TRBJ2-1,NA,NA,TGTGCCAGCAAAATAAACTACAATGAGCAGTTCTTC,CASKINYNEQFF
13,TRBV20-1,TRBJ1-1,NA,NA,TGCAGTGCTTCCACACCGGGAAACACTGAAGCTTTCTTT,CSASTPGNTEAFF